This T cell receptor beta chain was identified in a study of T-cell reconstitution after alpha-beta-depleted transplantation in children. Study conclusions and caveats: Diversity of TCRbeta at day 60 was high in some patients, arising from surviving recipient T cells and thymic progenitors. About two months after transplant, alpha-beta T cells reportedly came from several hundred expanded graft clones. Most T-cell counts and diversity one year after the transplant came from T cells that were newly produced.

Preparation of the TCRbeta library was carried out with unique molecular identifiers. Each CDR3 protein is one row after TCRdb ran MiXCR on the PCR reads. The repertoire holds around 960,000 distinct CDR3 sequences, with roughly 29% as singletons. Germline V gene lookup returns CDR1 MGHRA and CDR2 YSYEKL. The CDR3 is made up of 14 amino acids. V lost 4 bases to trimming and J lost 7 bases, with 17 bases between them. This clonotype was detected a few times. What it binds is not known. The sample consisted of PBMCs, mostly from graft donor cells, taken 360 days after TCRalphabeta/CD19-depleted stem cell transplant. This receptor was identified in a boy in the first two years of life who had a stem cell transplant for SCID, so the T cells may come from the graft donor. The V and J genes are TRBV4-1 and TRBJ2-7; D is unresolved. The CDR3 nucleotides read TGCGCCAGCAGCCTCCACCCAAGGACGAGGGAGCAGTACTTC. Residues: CASSLHPRTREQYF.